A selection of T cell receptor beta chains follows, all from one sample in a study of shared clonotypes between healthy human individuals. Data came from immunoSEQ multiplex PCR; TCRdb stores just in-frame clones and leaves some out. The table includes approximately 2,000,000 clones, 80% to 95% detected once. The sequenced sample consisted of naive CD8+ T cells from PBMCs. The receptor source for this set is a man in his late teens or twenties in good health. Some clones in this sample may be carry-over from other donors' samples. Both conserved end residues are part of each CDR3. D genes are given only for firm matches. Rows give clone size only sometimes, using once, few, many, or a class for an expanded clone.

V	D	size	J	CDR3
TRBV7-9	TRBD1	-	TRBJ2-7	CASSSTHPVPGQGVHEQYF
TRBV7-3	TRBD1	-	TRBJ2-1	CASSSTGGPYNEQFF
TRBV6-5	-	-	TRBJ1-1	CASSYTGSAEAFF
TRBV9	-	-	TRBJ2-7	CASSVGRSSYEQYF
TRBV7-9	TRBD2	-	TRBJ2-3	CASSSQSGRTTDTQYF
TRBV6-5	TRBD2	-	TRBJ2-3	CASSIESGTPRTQYF
TRBV4-1	-	-	TRBJ2-3	CASSPGLATSTDTQYF
TRBV27	-	-	TRBJ2-7	CASSFEAAAWAYEQYF
TRBV4-2	-	-	TRBJ1-4	CASSLPEGEEKLFF
TRBV27	TRBD1	-	TRBJ1-5	CASSLNRGGGHQPQHF
TRBV15	-	once	TRBJ2-5	CATSSEFGGPRETQYF
TRBV27	TRBD1	-	TRBJ2-1	CASTSRDRGRHNEQFF
TRBV7-6	-	-	TRBJ2-7	CASSLRQNGNYEQYF
TRBV7-9	-	-	TRBJ1-3	CASKLAGETTIYF
TRBV30	TRBD2	-	TRBJ2-7	CATGGYEQYF
TRBV2	TRBD2	-	TRBJ2-1	CASSSPGLAYNEQFF
TRBV7-3	-	-	TRBJ1-1	CASSVTTSMNTEAFF
TRBV19	TRBD2	-	TRBJ2-5	CASSPLAGVKETQYF
TRBV9	TRBD1	-	TRBJ2-7	CASSVTGGYEQYF
TRBV28	TRBD1	-	TRBJ1-4	CASSLFGTGRNEKLFF
TRBV19	TRBD2	once	TRBJ2-1	CASSRASGSYEQFF
TRBV28	-	-	TRBJ1-2	CASRPDGNYGYTF
TRBV7-9	-	-	TRBJ2-3	CASSPQMGFRSDTQYF
TRBV4-3	-	-	TRBJ1-4	CASSHWRGATNEKLFF
TRBV15	-	-	TRBJ1-4	CATSALTEKNEKLFF
TRBV27	TRBD2	-	TRBJ2-7	CASSFSGGLSYEQYF
TRBV25-1	TRBD1	-	TRBJ2-2	CASSDMGQGTGELFF
TRBV30	-	-	TRBJ2-3	CAEGGGWADTQYF
TRBV28	-	-	TRBJ2-7	CASSQETGATSGYSYEQYF
TRBV28	TRBD1	-	TRBJ2-5	CASGQVGETQYF
TRBV28	-	-	TRBJ1-5	CASSSHLNRELSQPQHF
TRBV14	-	-	TRBJ2-7	CASSQVGGLEQYF
TRBV4-2	TRBD2	-	TRBJ2-5	CASSQRTSSLQETQYF
TRBV4-2	-	-	TRBJ2-7	CASSQVEQGGYEQYF
TRBV20-1	-	-	TRBJ2-5	CSALWGGTQYF
TRBV7-2	TRBD2	-	TRBJ2-1	CASSFPSGRAYNEQFF
TRBV14	TRBD1	-	TRBJ1-2	CASSQDGQGKSYTF
TRBV7-7	-	once	TRBJ2-5	CASSLAPRETQYF
TRBV28	TRBD1	once	TRBJ2-5	CASSSGGGQTQYF
TRBV7-9	-	few	TRBJ1-1	CASSLAPGRDTEAFF
TRBV28	-	-	TRBJ2-7	CASSLQDRVEQYF
TRBV5-1	TRBD1	-	TRBJ2-7	CASSFTGQGTYEQYF
TRBV6-5	-	-	TRBJ1-1	CASRPRGPFPEAFF
TRBV11-2	-	-	TRBJ2-7	CASSPGLRNYEQYF
TRBV27	TRBD2	-	TRBJ2-3	CASSLVGTITDTQYF
TRBV2	-	-	TRBJ2-4	CASSEWVAKNIQYF
TRBV15	TRBD2	-	TRBJ2-3	CATSRVGGVEDTQYF
TRBV5-1	TRBD2	-	TRBJ2-7	CASYDELAVVAYF
TRBV7-3	TRBD1	-	TRBJ2-3	CASSLGTGRVDTQYF